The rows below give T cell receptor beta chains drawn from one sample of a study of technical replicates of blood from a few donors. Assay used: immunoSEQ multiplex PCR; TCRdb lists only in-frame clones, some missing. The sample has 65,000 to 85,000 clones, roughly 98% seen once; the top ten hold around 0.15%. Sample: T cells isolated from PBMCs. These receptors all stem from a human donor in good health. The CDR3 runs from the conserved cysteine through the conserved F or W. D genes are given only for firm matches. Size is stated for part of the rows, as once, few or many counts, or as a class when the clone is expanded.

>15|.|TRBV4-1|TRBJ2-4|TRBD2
TGCGCCAGCACCCCACTAGCGGAGGCCAAAAACATTCAGTACTTC
CASTPLAEAKNIQYF
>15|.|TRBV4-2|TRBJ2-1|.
TGTGCCAGCAGCCAAGGGCTAGCCGAGGGAAATGAGCAGTTCTTC
CASSQGLAEGNEQFF
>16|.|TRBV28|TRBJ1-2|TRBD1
TGTGCCAGCAGTCCTCCCGGGACAGGGTTGGGCTATGGCTACACCTTC
CASSPPGTGLGYGYTF
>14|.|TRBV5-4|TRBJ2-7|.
TGTGCCAGCAGCTTGGCAGGGGCGACCTACGAGCAGTACTTC
CASSLAGATYEQYF
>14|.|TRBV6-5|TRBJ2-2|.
TGTGCCAGCAGTTACGGGAGAGGTACCGGGGAGCTGTTTTTT
CASSYGRGTGELFF
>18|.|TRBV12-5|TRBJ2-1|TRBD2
TGTGCTAGTGGTTTGGTATTGGAGCGGGAGGGCCGGGTTAGTGAGCAGTTCTTC
CASGLVLEREGRVSEQFF
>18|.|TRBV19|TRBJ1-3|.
TGTGCCAGTAGTATGCCTTTCCCGGGGAAGGCCTCTGGAAACACCATATATTTT
CASSMPFPGKASGNTIYF
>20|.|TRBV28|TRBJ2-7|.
TGTGCCAGCAGTTTATGGGGACAACCTCACCGAACCTCGAGGTCCTACGAGCAGTACTTC
CASSLWGQPHRTSRSYEQYF
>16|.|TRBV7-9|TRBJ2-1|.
TGTGCCAGCAGCTTAGGGGTGATAGGGAGGTACAATGAGCAGTTCTTC
CASSLGVIGRYNEQFF
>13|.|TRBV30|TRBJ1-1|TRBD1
TGTGCCTGGACTCCAGGGGGGAGGACTGAAGCTTTCTTT
CAWTPGGRTEAFF
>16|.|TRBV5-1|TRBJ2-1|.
TGCGCCAGCAGCTTGACCCCCCAGGACTACGGGAATGAGCAGTTCTTC
CASSLTPQDYGNEQFF
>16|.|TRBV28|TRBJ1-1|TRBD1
TGTGCCACCAACTCCCGGGACAGGGGACTGAACACTGAAGCTTTCTTT
CATNSRDRGLNTEAFF
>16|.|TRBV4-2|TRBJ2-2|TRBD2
TGTGCCAGCAGCCAATATGGTCGGGGGGGGCCCGGGGAGCTGTTTTTT
CASSQYGRGGPGELFF
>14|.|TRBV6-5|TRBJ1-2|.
TGTGCCAGCAGCCGAACCACAGCTAACTATGGCTACACCTTC
CASSRTTANYGYTF
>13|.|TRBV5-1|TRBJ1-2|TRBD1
TGCGCCAGCAGCTGGGACAGGGGGGATGGCTACACCTTC
CASSWDRGDGYTF
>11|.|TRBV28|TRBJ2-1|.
TGTGCCAGCAGCCTGCGGAATGAGCAGTTCTTC
CASSLRNEQFF
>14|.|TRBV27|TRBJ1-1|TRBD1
TGTGCCAGCAGTTTAGCCGGGACAGGGGGAGAAGCTTTCTTT
CASSLAGTGGEAFF
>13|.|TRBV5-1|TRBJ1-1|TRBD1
TGCGCCAGCAGCCAGGGGGGAGCACCTGAAGCTTTCTTT
CASSQGGAPEAFF
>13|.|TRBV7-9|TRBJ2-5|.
TGTGCCAGCAGCTCGGAAGGGAGAGAGACCCAGTACTTC
CASSSEGRETQYF
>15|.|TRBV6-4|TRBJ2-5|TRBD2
TGTGCCAGCAGTGCTAGCGGGAGGGCCGGGGAGACCCAGTACTTC
CASSASGRAGETQYF
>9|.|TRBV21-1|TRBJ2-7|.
TGTGCCAGCCGCTGGCAGGGGTACTTC
CASRWQGYF
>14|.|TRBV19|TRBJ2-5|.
TGTGCCAGTAGTTCACCCGGGGGGCGGGAGACCCAGTACTTC
CASSSPGGRETQYF
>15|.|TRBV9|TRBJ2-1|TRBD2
TGTGCCAGCAGCGTAGCGGGGGGAACCTACAATGAGCAGTTCTTC
CASSVAGGTYNEQFF
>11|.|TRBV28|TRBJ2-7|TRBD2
TGTGCCAGCAGCGGGGGGAACGAGCAGTACTTC
CASSGGNEQYF
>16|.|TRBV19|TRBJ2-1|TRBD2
TGTGCCAGTAGTACCGGGACTAGCGGGGTTTACAATGAGCAGTTCTTC
CASSTGTSGVYNEQFF
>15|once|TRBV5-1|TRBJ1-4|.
TGCGCCAGCAGCGCCGGAGTGACAACTAATGAAAAACTGTTTTTT
CASSAGVTTNEKLFF
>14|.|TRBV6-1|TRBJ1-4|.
TGTGCCAGCCGTGGATATCGAAGGGGGGAAAAACTGTTTTTT
CASRGYRRGEKLFF
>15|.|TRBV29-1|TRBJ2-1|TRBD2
TGCAGCGTTTTAGGGCGGGAGGATTCCTACAATGAGCAGTTCTTC
CSVLGREDSYNEQFF
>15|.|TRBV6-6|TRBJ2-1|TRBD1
TGTGCCAGCAGTTACCGGGACAGGGTAATGAATGAGCAGTTCTTC
CASSYRDRVMNEQFF
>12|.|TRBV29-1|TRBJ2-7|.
TGCAGCGTTGAGGGGGGAACTTACGAGCAGTACTTC
CSVEGGTYEQYF
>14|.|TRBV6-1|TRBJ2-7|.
TGTGCCAGCAGTGAAGCAATAGGAGGGAGCGAGCAGTACTTC
CASSEAIGGSEQYF
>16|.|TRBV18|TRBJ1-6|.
TGTGCCAGCTCACCTTATAGGACTGATTCGAATTCACCCCTCCACTTT
CASSPYRTDSNSPLHF
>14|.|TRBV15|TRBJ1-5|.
TGTGCCACCAGCAGAGTCAGGGTTGCTCAGCCCCAGCATTTT
CATSRVRVAQPQHF
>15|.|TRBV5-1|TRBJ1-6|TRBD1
TGCGCCAGCAGCTTGGTAGGGGGCGAGAATTCACCCCTCCACTTT
CASSLVGGENSPLHF
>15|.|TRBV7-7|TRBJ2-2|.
TGTGCTAGCAGCTTAGTGGCAGGGGTCACCGGGGAGCTGTTTTTT
CASSLVAGVTGELFF
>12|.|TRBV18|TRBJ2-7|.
TGTGCCAGCTCATCCATAGCATACGAGCAGTACTTC
CASSSIAYEQYF
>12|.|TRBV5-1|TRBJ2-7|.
TGCGCCAGCAGCTTGGCCCCGGACGAGCAGTACTTC
CASSLAPDEQYF
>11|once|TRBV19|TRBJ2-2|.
TGTGCCAGCAAGAACACCGGGGAGCTGTTTTTT
CASKNTGELFF
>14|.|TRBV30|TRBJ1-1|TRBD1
TGTGCCTGGAACCCGGGACAGGGTAGCACTGAAGCTTTCTTT
CAWNPGQGSTEAFF
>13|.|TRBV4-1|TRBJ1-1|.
TGCGCCAGCAGCCAGCAGACAGGTTCAACGGCTTTCTTT
CASSQQTGSTAFF
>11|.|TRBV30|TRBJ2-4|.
TGTGCCTTAACCCAGGGTACCATTCAGTACTTC
CALTQGTIQYF
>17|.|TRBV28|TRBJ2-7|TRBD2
TGTGCCAGCAGTTTAATAGGGAGGGAGCCTACGGGCTCCGAGCAGTACTTC
CASSLIGREPTGSEQYF
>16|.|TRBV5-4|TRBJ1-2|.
TGTGCCAGCAGCTCACAGCTGGGGAGGGGCGACTATGGCTACACCTTC
CASSSQLGRGDYGYTF
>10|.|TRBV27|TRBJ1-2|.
TGTGCCAGCAGCAACAGGGCTGGGACCTTC
CASSNRAGTF
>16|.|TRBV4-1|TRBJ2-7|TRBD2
TGCGCCAGCAGCCCTCGACTAGCGGGAGAGTCAGACGAGCAGTACTTC
CASSPRLAGESDEQYF